Shown below are 9 T cell receptor beta chains from a single sample sequenced in a study of T cell clonality in common variable immunodeficiency. TCRdb keeps only in-frame clones here, not all; method: immunoSEQ multiplex PCR. The sample is made up of around 50,000 clones, none counted only once. Sequencing was done on a sample of peripheral blood mononuclear cells. The source of these receptors is a person aged 18 to 70 in good health.

This clone was counted many times. Germline is not matched at one junction end, which may reflect a read error. The CDR3 is cut off 3 residues early in the read; its end comes from the germline J gene. The chain is built from TRBV7-8 and TRBJ1-5, with D perhaps TRBD1 (5 bases). The CDR3 loop spans 14 amino acids. Germline V gene data show CDR1 as SGHVS and CDR2 as FQNEAQ. The CDR3 sequence is CASRLGASNQPQHF. Partial CDR3 DNA: TGTGCCAGCAGATTAGGGGCAAGCAATCAGCCC.

This clone was detected many times. Read sequence stops 3 residues before the CDR3 end, and the germline J gene provides the missing end. This chain links TRBV4-1 with TRBJ2-5, with D possibly matching TRBD1 (6 bases). The V gene lost 4 bases and the J gene lost 2 bases, with 8 bases spanning the gap. This CDR3 has 13 amino acids. Germline CDR1 and CDR2: MGHRA and YSYEKL. The CDR3 bases that were read are TGCGCCAGCAGCCCCGGACAGCAAGAGACC. Translation gives CASSPGQQET. The entire CDR3 sequence reads CASSPGQQETQYF.

The sample holds many counts of this clone. The read finishes 3 residues shy of the CDR3 end, and the germline J gene is used to complete it. V is TRBV7-6 and J is TRBJ1-2; 8 bases align to TRBD1. Germline assignment: CDR1 SGHVS and CDR2 FNYEAQ. CDR3 length: 15 amino acids. Germline trimming cut 4 bases from V and 6 bases from J; bases unmatched to any gene: 10. The CDR3 region is CASSSWTGLVDGYTF. The CDR3 DNA, read in part, is TGTGCCAGCAGCTCCTGGACAGGGCTCGTCGATGGC.

In its sample, this clone was seen many times. The CDR3 reads CASVKGDRGYEQYF. CDR3 DNA (partial): TGTGCCAGCGTAAAGGGGGACAGAGGCTACGAG. The rearrangement links TRBV2 to TRBJ2-7, with TRBD1 matching 7 bases. The read is 3 residues too short to cover the CDR3 end, so that end is filled in from the germline J gene. Germline assignment: CDR1 SNHLY and CDR2 FYNNEI. Trimming removed 8 bases from V and 3 bases from J; junction bases left unmatched: 10. The CDR3 runs 14 residues.

This clone was observed at least ten times. The CDR3 end lies 3 residues beyond the end of the read and is filled in from the germline J gene. The chain uses TRBV5-1 and TRBJ2-5; 10 bases agree with TRBD2. This CDR3 has 14 amino acids. Germline V gene lookup returns CDR1 SGHRS and CDR2 YFSETQ. V was clipped by 4 bases and J by 1 base; unmatched bases: 1. The CDR3 is CASSLAGVQETQYF. CDR3 DNA, as far as it was read: TGCGCCAGCAGCCTAGCGGGGGTCCAAGAGACC.

This clone was seen at least ten times. Read coverage stops 3 residues before the CDR3 terminus; the germline J gene supplies the remainder. The chain couples TRBV30 to TRBJ1-2; D gene unclear. V lost 4 bases to trimming and J lost 5 bases, with 8 bases between them. Germline CDR1 and CDR2: GTSNPN and SVGIG (reference sequence). This CDR3 is 11 amino acids long. The covered CDR3 bases are TGTGCCTGGAAGGGCAGTTATGGC. The encoded protein is CAWKGSYG. The whole CDR3 sequence is CAWKGSYGYTF.

This clone was observed at least ten times. The CDR3 region is CASPPRGYTEAFF. The sequenced CDR3 bases are TGTGCCAGCCCCCCCAGGGGGTACACTGAA. The chain employs TRBV2 and TRBJ1-1; 7 bases map to TRBD1. The read halts 3 residues ahead of the CDR3 end, with the missing end drawn from the germline J gene. CDR1 is SNHLY, CDR2 FYNNEI, per germline. The V segment lost 8 bases and the J segment 3 bases; nucleotides outside the gene matches: 6. The CDR3 is 13 amino acids. Supplemented by reference TRBV2 and TRBJ1-1, the full variable domain reads EPEVTQTPSHQVTQMGQEVILRCVPISNHLYFYWYRQILGQKVEFLVSFYNNEISEKSEIFDDQFSVERPDGSNFTLKIRSTKLEDSAMYFCASPPRGYTEAFFGQGTRLTVV.

This clone has at least ten counts. The CDR3 extends 3 residues past the end of the read, so its final part is completed from the germline J gene. V gene TRBV19 combines with J gene TRBJ1-2; no clear D. V was clipped by 6 bases and J by 7 bases, with 9 bases between them. CDR1 LNHDA and CDR2 SQIVND come from the germline V gene (reference sequence). This CDR3 spans 11 amino acids. The CDR3 sequence: CASSTTSGYTF. The part of the CDR3 DNA that was read is TGTGCCAGTAGCACTACTAGTGGC.

This clone was seen many times. The DNA ends 3 residues before the CDR3 does, and the rest of the CDR3 is filled in from the germline J gene. The chain uses TRBV2 and TRBJ2-1; maybe TRBD2 (7 bases). V dropped 0 bases and J dropped 6 bases, with 12 bases sitting between them. The CDR3 is 15 amino acids. Germline loops: CDR1 SNHLY, CDR2 FYNNEI. CDR3 sequence reads: CASSEAGGPGNEQFF. Incomplete CDR3 DNA: TGTGCCAGCAGTGAAGCGGGGGGGCCGGGCAATGAG.